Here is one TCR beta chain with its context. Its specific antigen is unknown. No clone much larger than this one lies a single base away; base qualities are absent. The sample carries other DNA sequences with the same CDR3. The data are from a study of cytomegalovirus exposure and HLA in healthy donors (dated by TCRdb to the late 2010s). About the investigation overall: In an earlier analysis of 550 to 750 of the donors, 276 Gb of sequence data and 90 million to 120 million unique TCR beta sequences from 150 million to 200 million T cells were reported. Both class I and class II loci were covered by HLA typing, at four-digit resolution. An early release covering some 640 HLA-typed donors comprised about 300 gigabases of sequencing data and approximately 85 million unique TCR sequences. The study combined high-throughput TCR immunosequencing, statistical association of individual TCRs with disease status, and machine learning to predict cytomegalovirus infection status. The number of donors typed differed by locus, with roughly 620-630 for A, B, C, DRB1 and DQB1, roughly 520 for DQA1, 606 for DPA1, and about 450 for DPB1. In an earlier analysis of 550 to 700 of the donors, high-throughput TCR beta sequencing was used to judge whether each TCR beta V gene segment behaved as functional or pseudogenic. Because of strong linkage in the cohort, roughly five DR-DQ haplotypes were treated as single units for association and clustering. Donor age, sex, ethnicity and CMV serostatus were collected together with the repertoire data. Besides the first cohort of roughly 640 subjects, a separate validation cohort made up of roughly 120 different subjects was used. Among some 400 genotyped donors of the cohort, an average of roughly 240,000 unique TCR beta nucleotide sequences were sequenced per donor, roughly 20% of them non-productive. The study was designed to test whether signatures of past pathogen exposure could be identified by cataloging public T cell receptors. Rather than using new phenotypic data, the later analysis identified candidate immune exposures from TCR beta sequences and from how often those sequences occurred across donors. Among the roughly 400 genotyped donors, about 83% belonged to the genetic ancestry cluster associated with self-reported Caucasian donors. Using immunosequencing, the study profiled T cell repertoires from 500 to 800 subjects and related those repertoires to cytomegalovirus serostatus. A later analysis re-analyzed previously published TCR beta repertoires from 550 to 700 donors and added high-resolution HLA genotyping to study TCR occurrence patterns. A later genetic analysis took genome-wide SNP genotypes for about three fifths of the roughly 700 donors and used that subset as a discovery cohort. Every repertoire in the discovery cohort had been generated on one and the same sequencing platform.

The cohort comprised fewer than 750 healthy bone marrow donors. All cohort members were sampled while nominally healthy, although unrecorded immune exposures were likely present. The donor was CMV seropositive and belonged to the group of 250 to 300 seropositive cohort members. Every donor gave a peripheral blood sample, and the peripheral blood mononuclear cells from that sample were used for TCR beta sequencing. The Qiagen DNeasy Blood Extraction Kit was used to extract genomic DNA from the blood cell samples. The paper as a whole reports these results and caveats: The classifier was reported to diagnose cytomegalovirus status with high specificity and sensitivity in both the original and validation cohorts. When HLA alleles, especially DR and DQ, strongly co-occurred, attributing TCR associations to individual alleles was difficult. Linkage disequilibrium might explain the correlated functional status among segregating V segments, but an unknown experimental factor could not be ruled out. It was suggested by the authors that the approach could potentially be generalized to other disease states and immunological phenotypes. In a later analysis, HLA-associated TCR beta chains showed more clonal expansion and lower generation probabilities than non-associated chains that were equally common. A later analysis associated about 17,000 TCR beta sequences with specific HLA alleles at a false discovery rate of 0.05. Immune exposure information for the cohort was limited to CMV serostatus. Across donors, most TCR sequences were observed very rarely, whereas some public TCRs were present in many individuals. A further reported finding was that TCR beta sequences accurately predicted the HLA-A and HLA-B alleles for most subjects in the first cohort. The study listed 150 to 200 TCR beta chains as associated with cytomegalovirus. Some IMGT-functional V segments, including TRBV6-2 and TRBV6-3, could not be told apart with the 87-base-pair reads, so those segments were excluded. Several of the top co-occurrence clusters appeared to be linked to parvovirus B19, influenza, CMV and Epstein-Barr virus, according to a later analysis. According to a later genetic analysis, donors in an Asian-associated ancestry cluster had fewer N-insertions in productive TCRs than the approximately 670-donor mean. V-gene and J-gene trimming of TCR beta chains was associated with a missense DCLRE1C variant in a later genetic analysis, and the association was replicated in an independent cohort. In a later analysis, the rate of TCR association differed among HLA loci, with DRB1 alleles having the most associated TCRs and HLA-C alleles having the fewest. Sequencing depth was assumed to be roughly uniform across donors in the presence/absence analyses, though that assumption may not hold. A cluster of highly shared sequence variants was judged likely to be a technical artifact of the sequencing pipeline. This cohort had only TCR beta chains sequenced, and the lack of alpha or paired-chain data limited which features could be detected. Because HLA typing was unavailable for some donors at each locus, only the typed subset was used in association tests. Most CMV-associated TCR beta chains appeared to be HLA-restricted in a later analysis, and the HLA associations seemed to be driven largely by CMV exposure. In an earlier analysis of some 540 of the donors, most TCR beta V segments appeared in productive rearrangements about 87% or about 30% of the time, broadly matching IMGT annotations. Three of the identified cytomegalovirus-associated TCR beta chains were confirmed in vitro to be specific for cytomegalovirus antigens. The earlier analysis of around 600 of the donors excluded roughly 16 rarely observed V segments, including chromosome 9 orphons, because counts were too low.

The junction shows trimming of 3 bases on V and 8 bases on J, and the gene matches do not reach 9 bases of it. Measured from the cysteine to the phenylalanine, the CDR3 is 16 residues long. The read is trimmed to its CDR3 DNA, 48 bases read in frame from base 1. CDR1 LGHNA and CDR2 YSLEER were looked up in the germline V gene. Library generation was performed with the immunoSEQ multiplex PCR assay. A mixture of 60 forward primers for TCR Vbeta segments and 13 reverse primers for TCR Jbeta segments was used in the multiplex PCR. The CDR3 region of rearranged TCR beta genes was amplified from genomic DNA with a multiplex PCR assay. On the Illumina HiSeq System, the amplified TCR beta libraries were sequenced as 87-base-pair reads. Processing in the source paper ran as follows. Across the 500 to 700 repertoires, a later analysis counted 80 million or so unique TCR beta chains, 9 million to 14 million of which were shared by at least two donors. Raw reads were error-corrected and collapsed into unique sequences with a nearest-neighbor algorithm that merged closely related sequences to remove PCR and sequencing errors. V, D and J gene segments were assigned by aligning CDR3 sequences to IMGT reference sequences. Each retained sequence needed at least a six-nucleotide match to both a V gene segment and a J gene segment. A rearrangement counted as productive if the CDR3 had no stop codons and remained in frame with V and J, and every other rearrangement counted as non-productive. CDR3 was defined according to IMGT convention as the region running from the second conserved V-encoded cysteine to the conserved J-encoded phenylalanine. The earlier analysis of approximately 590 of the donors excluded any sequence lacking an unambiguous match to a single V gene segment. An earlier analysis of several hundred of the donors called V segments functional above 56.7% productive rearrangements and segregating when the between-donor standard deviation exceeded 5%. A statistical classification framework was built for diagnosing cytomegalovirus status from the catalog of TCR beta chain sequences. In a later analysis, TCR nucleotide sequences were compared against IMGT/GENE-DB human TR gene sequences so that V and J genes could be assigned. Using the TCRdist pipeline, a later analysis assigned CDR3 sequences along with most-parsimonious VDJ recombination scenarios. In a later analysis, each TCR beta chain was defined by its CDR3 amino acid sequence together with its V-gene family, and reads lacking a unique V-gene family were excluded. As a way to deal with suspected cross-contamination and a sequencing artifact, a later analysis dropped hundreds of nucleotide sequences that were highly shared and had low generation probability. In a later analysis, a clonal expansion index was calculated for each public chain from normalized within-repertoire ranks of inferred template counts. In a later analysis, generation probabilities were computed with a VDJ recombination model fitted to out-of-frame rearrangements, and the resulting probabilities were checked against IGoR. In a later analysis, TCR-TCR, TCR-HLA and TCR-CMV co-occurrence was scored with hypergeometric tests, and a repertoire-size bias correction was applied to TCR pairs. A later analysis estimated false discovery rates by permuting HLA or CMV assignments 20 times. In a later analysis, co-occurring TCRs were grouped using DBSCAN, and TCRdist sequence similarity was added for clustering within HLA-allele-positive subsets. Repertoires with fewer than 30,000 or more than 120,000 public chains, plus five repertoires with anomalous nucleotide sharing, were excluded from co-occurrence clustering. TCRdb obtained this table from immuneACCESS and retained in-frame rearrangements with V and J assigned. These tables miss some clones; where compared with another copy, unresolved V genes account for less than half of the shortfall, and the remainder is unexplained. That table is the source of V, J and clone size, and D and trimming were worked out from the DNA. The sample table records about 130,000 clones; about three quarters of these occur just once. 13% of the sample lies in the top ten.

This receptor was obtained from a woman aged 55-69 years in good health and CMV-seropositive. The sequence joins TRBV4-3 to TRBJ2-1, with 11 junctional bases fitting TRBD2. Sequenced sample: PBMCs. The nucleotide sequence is TGCGCCAGCAGCCAGCAGGTAGCGGGGGGGCGGGATGAGCAGTTCTTC. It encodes CASSQQVAGGRDEQFF.